Listed below are T cell receptor beta chains from one sample, sequenced in a study of T-cell memory formation after mild COVID-19. TCRdb redid the calling of the 5' RACE reads with MiXCR, one entry per CDR3 protein. The sample shows around 62,000 distinct CDR3 sequences, roughly 25% of them seen only once. Sequencing was done on a sample of PBMCs or a T cell subset sorted from them (not recorded which). These receptors came from a man younger than 30 who had mild COVID-19 (a few samples of this study predate the infection). Cell type and time point are not known. The CDR3 runs from the conserved cysteine through the conserved F or W. A D gene is named only where the DNA matches it firmly. The size field is filled for only some rows; it gives once, few, many or a size class.

D: TRBD2; size: -; V: TRBV4-3; J: TRBJ2-3; DNA: TGCGCCAGCAGTTACGGGGGGGCGGCAGATACGCAGTATTTT; CDR3: CASSYGGAADTQYF
D: -; size: -; V: TRBV4-1; J: TRBJ2-7; DNA: TGCGCCAGCAGCCAAGACTCAGGGCCGACCTACGAGCAGTACTTC; CDR3: CASSQDSGPTYEQYF
D: -; size: many; V: TRBV5-1; J: TRBJ2-5; DNA: TGCGCCAGCAGCTTGGAGGGGGGCCGACAAGAGACCCAGTACTTC; CDR3: CASSLEGGRQETQYF
D: -; size: -; V: TRBV4-1; J: TRBJ2-2; DNA: TGCGCCAGCAGCCAAAGGGGGAGCGGGGAGCTGTTTTTT; CDR3: CASSQRGSGELFF
D: TRBD1; size: -; V: TRBV4-1; J: TRBJ2-7; DNA: TGCGCCAGCAGCCAGAAAATGGGGACAGGGAGCTCCTACGAGCAGTACTTC; CDR3: CASSQKMGTGSSYEQYF
D: -; size: -; V: TRBV4-1; J: TRBJ2-7; DNA: TGCGCCAGCAGCCAAGATCGGGTTCTGGTAGGGCAGCCCTACGAGCAGTACTTC; CDR3: CASSQDRVLVGQPYEQYF
D: -; size: few; V: TRBV7-2; J: TRBJ2-7; DNA: TGTGCCAGCAGCTCAAACCCCGACGGCTACGAGCAGTACTTC; CDR3: CASSSNPDGYEQYF
D: -; size: few; V: TRBV15; J: TRBJ1-1; DNA: TGTGCCACCAGCAGAGAAGGCCGGTTCACTGAAGCTTTCTTT; CDR3: CATSREGRFTEAFF
D: -; size: -; V: TRBV12-3/TRBV12-4; J: TRBJ2-1; DNA: TGTGCCAGCAGTTTGTTACATGAGCAGTTCTTC; CDR3: CASSLLHEQFF
D: TRBD2; size: -; V: TRBV7-2; J: TRBJ2-3; DNA: TGTGCCAGCAGCTTAAGTGCTGTAGCGGGGGGAGTGACAGATACGCAGTATTTT; CDR3: CASSLSAVAGGVTDTQYF
D: -; size: few; V: TRBV7-9; J: TRBJ1-1; DNA: TGTGCCAGCAGCTTAATCACCAACACTGAAGCTTTCTTT; CDR3: CASSLITNTEAFF
D: -; size: -; V: TRBV20-1; J: TRBJ1-6; DNA: TGCAGTGCTAGACGGGGCGGGGCACCCCTCCACTTT; CDR3: CSARRGGAPLHF
D: -; size: few; V: TRBV18; J: TRBJ1-6; DNA: TGTGCCAGCTCACCAAGACTCCTCACCGGGACACAAAAAGCCAATTCACCCCTCCACTTT; CDR3: CASSPRLLTGTQKANSPLHF
D: TRBD1; size: few; V: TRBV4-1; J: TRBJ2-1; DNA: TGCGCCAGCAGCCAAGATACAGGGGAGAGCTACAATGAGCAGTTCTTC; CDR3: CASSQDTGESYNEQFF
D: TRBD1; size: -; V: TRBV5-5; J: TRBJ1-2; DNA: TGTGCCAGCAGCATAGTGACGAATCCTCAGGGGGCTAACTATGGCTACACCTTC; CDR3: CASSIVTNPQGANYGYTF
D: -; size: -; V: TRBV9; J: TRBJ2-2; DNA: TGTGCCAGCGGGCCCTGGTTGCAGGGAAACACCGGGGAGCTGTTTTTT; CDR3: CASGPWLQGNTGELFF
D: -; size: few; V: TRBV6-5; J: TRBJ2-6; DNA: TGTGCCAGCAGTCACGGGGTAGCCTCTGGGGCCAACGTCCTGACTTTC; CDR3: CASSHGVASGANVLTF
D: -; size: -; V: TRBV5-1; J: TRBJ1-2; DNA: TGCGCCAGCAGCAAACCTTATCCGTGCCACGGATGGTATGGCTACACCTTC; CDR3: CASSKPYPCHGWYGYTF
D: TRBD1; size: few; V: TRBV29-1; J: TRBJ2-1; DNA: TGCAGCGTACTACAGGGGATCCTAGGGAATGAGCAGTTCTTC; CDR3: CSVLQGILGNEQFF
D: TRBD1; size: few; V: TRBV28; J: TRBJ1-5; DNA: TGTGCCAGCAGTTCCCTCCGACAGGGTAGCAATCAGCCCCAGCATTTT; CDR3: CASSSLRQGSNQPQHF
D: -; size: -; V: TRBV5-1; J: TRBJ2-5; DNA: TGCGCCAGCAGCCTCGGGGGCATCCCTGGAGAGACCCAGTACTTC; CDR3: CASSLGGIPGETQYF
D: TRBD1; size: many; V: TRBV7-6; J: TRBJ1-5; DNA: TGTGCCAGCAGCCGAGGACAGGGTCAGCCCCAGCATTTT; CDR3: CASSRGQGQPQHF
D: -; size: -; V: TRBV4-3; J: TRBJ2-7; DNA: TGCGCCAGCAGCTCGCAGGGCAACGAGCAGTACTTC; CDR3: CASSSQGNEQYF
D: -; size: few; V: TRBV11-2; J: TRBJ2-1; DNA: TGTGCCAGCAGCTTAGTCCCGGGCGGCTTTTACAATGAGCAGTTCTTC; CDR3: CASSLVPGGFYNEQFF
D: TRBD1; size: -; V: TRBV12-3/TRBV12-4; J: TRBJ2-7; DNA: TGTGCCAGCAGTGGTTCGACAGGGGGCGCTTCATCCCTCTACGAGCAGTACTTC; CDR3: CASSGSTGGASSLYEQYF
D: -; size: -; V: TRBV6-5; J: TRBJ1-5; DNA: TGTGCCAGCACCTACGGGCGGAATCAGCCCCAGCATTTT; CDR3: CASTYGRNQPQHF
D: TRBD2; size: few; V: TRBV4-3; J: TRBJ2-5; DNA: TGCGCCAGCAGCCAAGATTCGGTCGGGGGGGCGTGGGAGACCCAGTACTTC; CDR3: CASSQDSVGGAWETQYF
D: TRBD1; size: -; V: TRBV12-3/TRBV12-4; J: TRBJ2-7; DNA: TGTGCCAGCAGTTTAAGGCGACAGGGCTTTTACGAGCAGTACTTC; CDR3: CASSLRRQGFYEQYF
D: -; size: -; V: TRBV6-2/TRBV6-3; J: TRBJ2-2; DNA: TGTGCCAGCAGCCCTAGTGGGGGGACCGGGGAGCTGTTTTTT; CDR3: CASSPSGGTGELFF
D: -; size: -; V: TRBV12-3/TRBV12-4; J: TRBJ2-5; DNA: TGTGCCAGCAGTTCGTGGGGCAGCGAAGAGACCCAGTACTTC; CDR3: CASSSWGSEETQYF
D: TRBD2; size: -; V: TRBV28; J: TRBJ2-5; DNA: TGTGCCAGCCAGGCACTAGCGGTCCAAGAGACCCAGTACTTC; CDR3: CASQALAVQETQYF
D: -; size: -; V: TRBV14; J: TRBJ1-2; DNA: TGTGCCAGCAGCCAAGATCAGTGGATGAGAGGCTACACCTTC; CDR3: CASSQDQWMRGYTF